This is a list of T cell receptor beta chains from one sample in a study of cytomegalovirus exposure and HLA in healthy donors. The table came from immunoSEQ multiplex PCR; TCRdb's copy has only in-frame clones and leaves some out. This sample yields 95,000 to 150,000 clones, of which 63% are seen a single time; roughly 10% belongs to the top ten. Sequenced: PBMCs. Receptors were obtained from a man in his forties or fifties in good health and CMV-seropositive. Both conserved end residues are part of each CDR3. The D gene is left open where the match is weak. Not all rows give a size; the values are once, few, many and, for expanded clones, a class.

>TRBV11-2|TRBD1|-|TRBJ1-1
TGTGCCAGCAGCTTTTACAGGGGCCACACTGAAGCTTTCTTT
CASSFYRGHTEAFF
>TRBV25-1|-|few|TRBJ1-5
TGTGCCAGCAGTGGAGCAGGGTTTCTTCAGCCCCAGCATTTT
CASSGAGFLQPQHF
>TRBV5-4|TRBD2|few|TRBJ2-5
TGTGCCAGCAGCTTGAAGCTAGCGGCCAAAGAGACCCAGTACTTC
CASSLKLAAKETQYF
>TRBV14|TRBD1|-|TRBJ2-1
TGTGCCAGCAGCCCGACAGGGGGTGATGAGCAGTTCTTC
CASSPTGGDEQFF
>TRBV9|TRBD1|-|TRBJ1-1
TGTGCCAGCAGCCATCCCACAGGGGGCCCGAACACTGAAGCTTTCTTT
CASSHPTGGPNTEAFF
>TRBV7-8|-|-|TRBJ2-7
TGTGCCAGCAGCGCGGGCAGGTACGGCGAGCAGTACTTC
CASSAGRYGEQYF
>TRBV18|-|-|TRBJ1-5
TGTGCCAGCTCACCACCCTATAGCAATCAGCCCCAGCATTTT
CASSPPYSNQPQHF
>TRBV11-2|-|-|TRBJ2-7
TGTGCCAGCACCCATTATATGACAGCTACCTACGAGCAGTACTTC
CASTHYMTATYEQYF
>TRBV5-5|-|-|TRBJ1-6
TGTGCCAGCAGCTTGGGGCACAGGGTGAGAGGTTCACCCCTCCACTTT
CASSLGHRVRGSPLHF
>TRBV7-2|-|few|TRBJ1-5
TGTGCCAGCAGCTTAGCCAGGGGCAATCAGCCCCAGCATTTT
CASSLARGNQPQHF
>TRBV4-1|-|-|TRBJ2-7
TGCGCCAGCAGCCGGGGGCCTAGCGGCTACGAGCAGTACTTC
CASSRGPSGYEQYF
>TRBV5-6|TRBD2|-|TRBJ2-5
TGTGCCAGCAGGAAACTAGCGGGGGGGTCGGAGACCCAGTACTTC
CASRKLAGGSETQYF
>TRBV19|-|-|TRBJ2-3
TGTGCCAGTAGCTTGGGACTGGGACGGGCAGATACGCAGTATTTT
CASSLGLGRADTQYF
>TRBV5-1|-|few|TRBJ1-5
TGCGCCAGCAGCTTTGGGGGGATCAAAGGAGAGCCCCAGCATTTT
CASSFGGIKGEPQHF
>TRBV7-2|-|few|TRBJ2-1
TGTGCCAGCAGCCCATACAATGAGCAGTTCTTC
CASSPYNEQFF
>TRBV29-1|-|-|TRBJ2-1
TGCAGCGTTGAAGAATTTACCTACAATGAGCAGTTCTTC
CSVEEFTYNEQFF
>TRBV25-1|-|once|TRBJ2-7
TGTGCCAGCAGTGAACCAGACGGGTACGAGCAGTACTTC
CASSEPDGYEQYF
>TRBV6-5|-|few|TRBJ1-1
TGTGCCAGCACCCAGTCAGGTTTCACTGAAGCTTTCTTT
CASTQSGFTEAFF
>TRBV5-1|TRBD2|-|TRBJ2-7
TGCGCCAGCAGCTTGGGGCAGGGAGGGGTTTTATCTTACTCCTACGAGCAGTACTTC
CASSLGQGGVLSYSYEQYF